Each of the 25 T cell receptor beta chains below was sequenced from the same sample in a study of follicular helper T cells after annual influenza vaccination. The time point here: 2014-2015 season, pre-vaccination. Here immunoSEQ multiplex PCR was the method, and the copy in TCRdb shows in-frame clones only, minus some. The data hold 28,000 or so clones, with approximately 80% observed a single time. Sequenced here: CXCR5+ CD38- circulating T follicular helper cells from blood, sampled on the day of influenza vaccination. Subset indicated: circulating Tfh, non-naive CD4+CXCR5+PD-1+ (ICOS+CD38+ or ICOS-CD38-). The receptors stem from an adult who received the influenza vaccine.

This clone was detected once. This chain uses TRBV5-1 with TRBJ2-1; D unresolved. Germline assignment: CDR1 SGHRS and CDR2 YFSETQ. Trimming removed 2 bases at V and 6 bases at J, with 6 bases between. This CDR3 region has 12 residues. The CDR3 spells CASSFPSNEQFF. The CDR3 DNA reads as TGCGCCAGCAGCTTTCCTAGCAATGAGCAGTTCTTC.

This sequence joins TRBV6-6 and TRBJ2-7, with D perhaps TRBD1 (6 bases). Between the trimmed V and J ends, which lost 8 bases and 6 bases, there was a span of 17 bases. CDR3 length: 13 amino acids. Germline CDR1 MNHNY, CDR2 SVGAGI (reference sequence). Here the CDR3 reads CASDKQGRGEQYF. The CDR3 DNA reads TGTGCCAGCGACAAACAGGGTAGAGGCGAGCAGTACTTC.

This clone was observed once. V is TRBV5-1 and J is TRBJ1-1; D unresolved. Germline-derived CDR1 and CDR2 are SGHRS and YFSETQ. V lost 0 bases and J lost 4, with 4 bases in between. The CDR3 loop spans 12 amino acids. CDR3: CASSLDTTEAFF. CDR3 bases: TGCGCCAGCAGCTTGGACACCACTGAAGCTTTCTTT.

The chain recombines TRBV19 with TRBJ1-2; D unresolved. Trimming stripped 3 bases from V and 6 bases from J, with 8 bases between. This CDR3 comprises 12 residues. The germline V gene has CDR1 LNHDA and CDR2 SQIVND (reference sequence). CDR3 nucleotides: TGTGCCAGTAGTATTCAGACTCATGGCTACACCTTC. This encodes CASSIQTHGYTF.

This chain uses TRBV18 with TRBJ1-1; D unresolved. Trimming pared 6 bases from V and 2 bases from J, leaving 4 bases between. The length of the CDR3 is 11 residues. Germline V gives CDR1 KGHSH, CDR2 LQKENI. The DNA of the CDR3 is TGTGCCAGCTCCTCTAACACTGAAGCTTTCTTT. This codes for CASSSNTEAFF.

The V and J genes are TRBV30 and TRBJ1-4, with D tentatively TRBD1 (5 bases). The V gene's germline CDR1 is GTSNPN and CDR2 SVGIG (reference sequence). V lost 0 bases to trimming and J lost 12 bases, with 17 bases between them. The CDR3 length is 14 residues. The CDR3 nucleotides read TGTGCCTGGAGTGTAAACAGGCCGGGGGGTCAACTGTTTTTT. Translation gives CAWSVNRPGGQLFF.

The chain carries TRBV14 and TRBJ2-1; D is perhaps TRBD2 (6 bases). The CDR3 contains 14 residues. Trimming removed 8 bases at V and 2 bases at J, with 13 bases between. Germline V gene lookup returns CDR1 SGHDN and CDR2 FVKESK. The CDR3 sequence: CASGSGGAYNEQFF. CDR3 in DNA: TGTGCCAGCGGTAGCGGAGGGGCCTACAATGAGCAGTTCTTC.

The chain is built from TRBV6-1 and TRBJ2-1; TRBD2 might be the D (5 bases). The CDR3 is made up of 12 amino acids. Looked up from germline, CDR1 is MNHNS and CDR2 is SASEGT. The V end was cut by 0 bases, the J end by 8 bases, with 5 bases between. CDR3 DNA sequence: TGTGCCAGCAGTGAAGCGGGAGATGAGCAGTTCTTC. Translated, it gives CASSEAGDEQFF.

Note on this clone: Other DNA sequences within the sample encode an identical CDR3. This chain joins TRBV5-5 and TRBJ2-4; maybe TRBD2 (7 bases). The V gene lost 0 bases and the J gene lost 0 bases, with 13 bases spanning the gap. This CDR3 region has 17 residues. CDR1 and CDR2 from the germline V gene are SGHKS and YYEKEE (reference sequence). CDR3 residues: CASSLAGGGLAKNIQYF. DNA for the CDR3: TGTGCCAGCAGCTTGGCTGGGGGGGGCCTAGCCAAAAACATTCAGTACTTC.

The V gene is TRBV5-1, the J gene TRBJ2-5, with D unclear. From germline, CDR1 is SGHRS and CDR2 YFSETQ. Trimming took off 0 bases at V and 1 base at J, with 7 bases between the two ends. This CDR3 is 14 amino acids long. DNA for the CDR3: TGCGCCAGCAGCTTGGGTCAACTCCAAGAGACCCAGTACTTC. Translating gives CASSLGQLQETQYF.

The chain uses TRBV29-1 and TRBJ1-2; weak D call: TRBD1 (5 bases). Trimming cost V 2 bases and J 4 bases, with 8 bases left between them. In germline, CDR1 is SQVTM, CDR2 ANQGSEA. CDR3 length: 12 residues. The CDR3 loop reads CSVESQGYGYTF. CDR3 in DNA: TGCAGCGTTGAAAGTCAGGGCTATGGCTACACCTTC.

The rearrangement links TRBV5-1 to TRBJ2-1; D possibly corresponds to TRBD1 (5 bases). The CDR3 sequence is 15 residues long. Germline values: CDR1 SGHRS, CDR2 YFSETQ. With 5 bases removed from V and 4 bases from J, the gap between germline ends came to 16 bases. The CDR3 region has the DNA TGCGCCAGCAGAACGGACAACCAAGGTTACAATGAGCAGTTCTTC. It encodes CASRTDNQGYNEQFF.

This rearrangement joins TRBV15 to TRBJ2-5, with a weak D call TRBD1 (5 bases). The V and J ends lost 6 bases and 3 bases respectively, with 14 bases between them. CDR3 size: 14 residues. The germline CDR1 and CDR2 sequences are LNHNV and YYDKDF (reference sequence). CDR3 bases: TGTGCCACCAGAGGGGCAAGTTACGAAGAGACCCAGTACTTC. Translated: CATRGASYEETQYF.

The V and J genes are TRBV18 and TRBJ2-3; D ambiguous. Germline-derived CDR1 and CDR2 are KGHSH and LQKENI. The CDR3 covers 13 residues. V was clipped by 4 bases and J by 6 bases, with 11 bases between them. The CDR3 protein is CASSQLFGDTQYF. The CDR3 DNA sequence: TGTGCCAGCTCACAACTCTTCGGGGATACGCAGTATTTT.

The CDR3 DNA reads TGTGCCTCCCAACGAGGGGGCTCCGTGGCCCAGCATTTT. It encodes CASQRGGSVAQHF. The V and J genes are TRBV2 and TRBJ1-5, with TRBD1 matching 7 bases. This CDR3 has 13 residues. V was pared by 11 bases and J by 11 bases, with 15 bases of the junction left unmatched. Germline-derived CDR1 and CDR2 are SNHLY and FYNNEI.

The table lists this clone with a few counts. The chain joins TRBV5-1 to TRBJ2-1; 10 nucleotides agree with TRBD2. The CDR3 consists of 16 residues. Losses at the gene ends were 0 bases for V and 6 bases for J; bases not matched to a gene: 6. Germline values: CDR1 SGHRS, CDR2 YFSETQ. The DNA of the CDR3 is TGCGCCAGCAGCTTGGAACCGGGACTAGCGAGCAATGAGCAGTTCTTC. Protein: CASSLEPGLASNEQFF.

The chain combines TRBV28 with TRBJ2-7; D may be TRBD1 (5 bases). The CDR3 length is 13 residues. Per germline, CDR1 MDHEN and CDR2 SYDVKM. The ends were cut back, 4 bases at V and 3 bases at J, with 10 bases in the middle. The CDR3 region is CASSSLDNYEQYF. The CDR3 bases are TGTGCCAGCAGTTCCCTGGACAACTACGAGCAGTACTTC.

The chain has TRBV7-9 and TRBJ2-1, with D perhaps TRBD2 (5 bases). V was clipped by 1 base and J by 5 bases, with 15 bases between them. CDR3 size: 16 residues. CDR1 SEHNR and CDR2 FQNEAQ come from the germline V gene (reference sequence). In DNA, the CDR3 is TGTGCCAGCAGCTTAGTTAGGCGGGCAGTTAACAATGAGCAGTTCTTC. Protein sequence: CASSLVRRAVNNEQFF.

CDR3 nucleotide sequence: TGTGCCACCAGCAGAGATCAGGGCGGCGACTACGAGCAGTACTTC. It codes for CATSRDQGGDYEQYF. The genes are TRBV15 and TRBJ2-7; possibly TRBD1 for D (5 bases). Trimming stripped 0 bases from V and 3 bases from J, with 12 bases between. CDR1 and CDR2 from the germline V gene are LNHNV and YYDKDF (reference sequence). The CDR3 loop spans 15 amino acids.

This clone was counted a single time. The rearrangement uses TRBV6-6 and TRBJ1-2; 9 nucleotides align to TRBD1. J lost 4 bases, V lost 4 bases, and 7 bases had no gene match. The CDR3 runs to 15 residues. The V gene's germline CDR1 is MNHNY and CDR2 SVGAGI (reference sequence). The CDR3 loop is CASSLTGTGIYGYTF. CDR3 bases: TGTGCCAGCAGTTTAACCGGGACAGGGATCTATGGCTACACCTTC.

This sequence joins TRBV6-1 and TRBJ2-6; 7 bases fit TRBD1. The V gene's germline CDR1 is MNHNS and CDR2 SASEGT. Trimming took 9 bases from V and 2 from J; bases not matched to a gene: 7. The CDR3 runs to 15 residues. The CDR3 loop reads CASKSGGAGANVLTF. The CDR3 region has the DNA TGTGCCAGTAAATCAGGGGGTGCTGGGGCCAACGTCCTGACTTTC.

This clone came up once. The V gene is TRBV29-1, the J gene TRBJ1-2, with 7 nucleotides matching TRBD1. V gave up 8 bases and J gave up 6 bases; unmatched junction bases: 6. Per germline, CDR1 SQVTM and CDR2 ANQGSEA. CDR3 size: 11 residues. Written as DNA, the CDR3 is TGCAGCTCTCGGCAGGGGGATGGCTACACCTTC. Protein: CSSRQGDGYTF. Together with reference TRBV29-1 and TRBJ1-2, the CDR3 gives the full variable domain: SAVISQKPSRDICQRGTSLTIQCQVDSQVTMMFWYRQQPGQSLTLIATANQGSEATYESGFVIDKFPISRPNLTFSTLTVSNMSPEDSSIYLCSSRQGDGYTFGSGTRLTVV.

The chain links TRBV19 to TRBJ2-7; no reliable D call. This CDR3 spans 13 amino acids. The ends were cut back, 5 bases at V and 6 bases at J, with 14 bases in the middle. Per germline, CDR1 LNHDA and CDR2 SQIVND (reference sequence). DNA for the CDR3: TGTGCCAGTAGTTCAAACTTAGTATCCGAGCAGTACTTC. Translation: CASSSNLVSEQYF.

The gene calls are TRBV18 and TRBJ2-7; 9 bases align to TRBD2. V shed 3 bases, J shed 0 bases, and the junction held 3 bases outside the gene matches. The CDR3 runs to 15 residues. The germline CDR1 and CDR2 sequences are KGHSH and LQKENI. The DNA for the CDR3 is TGTGCCAGCTCACCGGCTAGCGGGAACTCCTACGAGCAGTACTTC. Amino acid sequence: CASSPASGNSYEQYF.

The rearrangement links TRBV9 to TRBJ2-1, with TRBD2 identical over 7 bases. The CDR3 runs to 15 residues. Germline assignment: CDR1 SGDLS and CDR2 YYNGEE. J lost 3 bases, V lost 4 bases, and 7 bases had no gene match. The CDR3 DNA sequence: TGTGCCAGCAGCCCAGCCAGCGGGAACTACAATGAGCAGTTCTTC. Protein: CASSPASGNYNEQFF.